The next 18 T cell receptor beta chains were all read from a single sample in a study of shared clonotypes between healthy human individuals (dated by TCRdb to 2019 to 2021). CD8 naive samples were CD45RO-negative cells positively selected for CCR7, giving a CD45RA+CCR7+ population that excluded TemRA cells. The library was produced with the immunoSEQ multiplex PCR assay. TCRdb stores this immuneACCESS table with in-frame sequences only. Part of the clones is absent; in the studies checked, under half of the shortfall reflects unresolved V genes, and no reason is known for the rest. This sample lists approximately 720,000 clones; roughly 94% were detected once. 24% of the sample rests with the top ten. Sequences were obtained from naive CD8+ T cells sorted from blood. The meaning of the sample's cell subset or site label: CD45RA+CCR7+. The receptors stem from a young man in good health.

This clone has more than one count but fewer than ten. The chain is built from TRBV25-1 and TRBJ1-4; 7 bases are a match to TRBD1. With 4 bases clipped from V and 5 bases from J, the junction kept 7 bases outside the gene matches. Germline values: CDR1 MGHDK, CDR2 SYGVNS. The CDR3 runs 15 residues. In DNA form, the CDR3 reads TGTGCCAGCAGTGGTGTTGACAGGGAGAATGAAAAACTGTTTTTT. This gives the protein CASSGVDRENEKLFF.

The chain couples TRBV10-3 to TRBJ1-5, with 7 bases fitting TRBD1. The CDR3 has 13 residues. Germline V gene data show CDR1 as ENHRY and CDR2 as SYGVKD. With V trimmed by 10 bases and J by 7 bases, 10 bases remained unmatched. The CDR3 DNA sequence: TGTGCCACCGGCGGACAGGTTGGGCAGCCCCAGCATTTT. Its translation is CATGGQVGQPQHF.

This chain connects TRBV28 to TRBJ2-3; 8 bases match TRBD1. Germline V gene lookup returns CDR1 MDHEN and CDR2 SYDVKM. Losses at the gene ends were 5 bases for V and 5 bases for J; bases not matched to a gene: 9. This CDR3 is built from 15 residues. The CDR3 loop reads CASSPPTGAGDTQYF. CDR3 nucleotides: TGTGCCAGCAGTCCACCGACAGGGGCGGGAGATACGCAGTATTTT.

The chain has TRBV7-6 and TRBJ1-2; 7 positions match TRBD1. Looked up from germline, CDR1 is SGHVS and CDR2 is FNYEAQ. The CDR3 is 15 amino acids. The V gene end was trimmed by 2 bases and the J gene end by 6 bases; junction bases not matched to a gene: 9. The CDR3 loop reads CASSLLGTAADGYTF. The CDR3 DNA reads TGTGCCAGCAGCTTATTGGGGACAGCGGCGGATGGCTACACCTTC.

The chain joins TRBV9 to TRBJ2-3; the D gene is possibly TRBD2 (6 bases). CDR3 size: 15 residues. V was shortened by 4 bases and J by 6 bases, with 18 bases between the two germline ends. Germline CDR1 is SGDLS and CDR2 is YYNGEE. CDR3 nucleotides: TGTGCCAGCAGCATCCTGGGGAGGAATGCGGATACGCAGTATTTT. This gives the protein CASSILGRNADTQYF.

This clone was recorded only once. The chain links TRBV5-3 to TRBJ2-1; 11 nucleotides agree with TRBD2. TRBV5-3 is marked as an open reading frame, function uncertain. The CDR3 is made up of 18 amino acids. J lost 1 base, V lost 9 bases, and 15 bases had no gene match. The CDR3 loop reads CAIRLGLAGAGSYNEQFF. In nucleotides, the CDR3 is TGTGCCATCCGCCTAGGACTAGCGGGCGCGGGATCCTACAATGAGCAGTTCTTC.

This chain joins TRBV6-5 and TRBJ2-1; 9 bases map to TRBD2. This CDR3 contains 14 residues. Germline values: CDR1 MNHEY, CDR2 SVGAGI. V lost 3 bases and J lost 7; bases outside the gene matches: 4. CDR3 in amino acids: CASSYSGSFNEQFF. The CDR3 DNA is TGTGCCAGCAGTTATAGCGGGAGTTTTAATGAGCAGTTCTTC.

The chain uses TRBV7-9 and TRBJ2-4; D remains ambiguous. CDR3 length: 13 amino acids. The V gene's germline CDR1 is SEHNR and CDR2 FQNEAQ (reference sequence). The germline V and J ends were trimmed by 1 base and 6 bases, with 7 bases remaining between them. The CDR3 coding sequence is TGTGCCAGCAGCTTAGAAACAGTAAACATTCAGTACTTC. It yields the protein CASSLETVNIQYF.

In DNA form, the CDR3 reads TGTGCCAGCAGTAAAACAGGGCCCTATGAAAAACTGTTTTTT. Its translation: CASSKTGPYEKLFF. This chain connects TRBV2 to TRBJ1-4, with a weak D call TRBD1 (6 bases). The CDR3 sequence is 14 residues long. V was pared by 5 bases and J by 6 bases, with 13 bases between. CDR1 and CDR2 (germline): SNHLY, FYNNEI.

The chain employs TRBV6-5 and TRBJ2-1; either TRBD1 or TRBD2 may fit D (5 bases each). The CDR3 has 14 amino acids. Between the trimmed V and J ends, which lost 4 bases and 4 bases, there was a span of 11 bases. Germline V lookup: CDR1 MNHEY, CDR2 SVGAGI. CDR3 in DNA: TGTGCCAGCAGTTTCGGGACCTTTTACAATGAGCAGTTCTTC. This gives the protein CASSFGTFYNEQFF.

The chain joins TRBV19 to TRBJ2-7; D could derive from TRBD1 or TRBD2 (6 bases each). V was shortened by 5 bases and J by 3 bases, with 17 bases between the two germline ends. This CDR3 contains 15 residues. Germline CDR1 is LNHDA and CDR2 is SQIVND (reference sequence). The CDR3 here is CASSPASRGGYEQYF. The CDR3 nucleotides are TGTGCCAGTAGTCCCGCGTCCAGGGGAGGCTACGAGCAGTACTTC.

The chain couples TRBV9 to TRBJ1-2; 8 bases fit TRBD1. V trimming: 0 bases; J trimming: 4 bases; junction bases outside the gene matches: 8. The CDR3 is 16 amino acids. Germline V CDR1 and CDR2: SGDLS, YYNGEE. CDR3 amino acids: CASSVGGTGYPYGYTF. CDR3 sequence (DNA): TGTGCCAGCAGCGTAGGAGGGACAGGTTATCCCTATGGCTACACCTTC.

The gene calls are TRBV7-6 and TRBJ2-3, with 11 bases aligning to TRBD2. Germline loops: CDR1 SGHVS, CDR2 FNYEAQ. After removal of 5 bases from V and 1 base from J, the junction contained 14 bases not matched to a gene. The CDR3 is 19 amino acids. This CDR3 is CASSDGTSGRLFGTDTQYF. CDR3 coding DNA: TGTGCCAGCAGCGACGGGACTAGCGGTCGCCTGTTCGGCACAGATACGCAGTATTTT.

This sequence joins TRBV29-1 and TRBJ2-1, with 10 bases aligning to TRBD2. Unmatched junction bases numbered 9, after V lost 5 bases and J lost 8 bases. CDR1 and CDR2 from the germline V gene are SQVTM and ANQGSEA. This CDR3 has 14 amino acids. CDR3 sequence (DNA): TGCAGCGTTTTCCTAGCGGGAGAGGGAGATGAGCAGTTCTTC. Its translation: CSVFLAGEGDEQFF.

Note on this clone: Other DNA sequences within the sample encode an identical CDR3. V and J are TRBV6-5 and TRBJ2-1; TRBD1 aligns across 8 bases. Per germline, CDR1 MNHEY and CDR2 SVGAGI. This CDR3 region has 13 residues. The J segment lost 6 bases and the V segment lost 2 bases, leaving 0 bases of the junction unmatched. The CDR3 bases are TGTGCCAGCAGTTACGGACAGGGCAATGAGCAGTTCTTC. Translated: CASSYGQGNEQFF.

This clone showed up just a few times. The genes are TRBV7-9 and TRBJ1-5; D not certain. The germline gives CDR1 SEHNR, CDR2 FQNEAQ (reference sequence). This CDR3 comprises 16 residues. V lost 5 bases and J 1 base, leaving 15 bases between the germline ends. CDR3 nucleotide sequence: TGTGCCAGCAGCCGGGGAGAGGCAGTCAGCAATCAGCCCCAGCATTTT. The encoded protein is CASSRGEAVSNQPQHF.

The chain recombines TRBV9 with TRBJ1-4, with a tentative D call TRBD1 (5 bases). The CDR3 extends over 14 amino acids. V lost 0 bases, J lost 6 bases, and 9 bases lay in between. CDR1 is SGDLS, CDR2 YYNGEE, per germline. CDR3 DNA sequence: TGTGCCAGCAGCGTAGCAGGGATGGATGAAAAACTGTTTTTT. Translated, it gives CASSVAGMDEKLFF.

The chain combines TRBV14 with TRBJ2-1; 10 bases align to TRBD2. CDR1 is SGHDN, CDR2 FVKESK, per germline. The V gene end was trimmed by 1 base and the J gene end by 6 bases; junction bases not matched to a gene: 3. There are 15 residues in the CDR3. The CDR3 sequence is CASSQARLAGNEQFF. The CDR3 coding sequence is TGTGCCAGCAGCCAAGCGAGACTAGCGGGCAATGAGCAGTTCTTC. The full variable domain, rest sourced from reference TRBV14 and TRBJ2-1, is EAGVTQFPSHSVIEKGQTVTLRCDPISGHDNLYWYRRVMGKEIKFLLHFVKESKQDESGMPNNRFLAERTGGTYSTLKVQPAELEDSGVYFCASSQARLAGNEQFFGPGTRLTVL.